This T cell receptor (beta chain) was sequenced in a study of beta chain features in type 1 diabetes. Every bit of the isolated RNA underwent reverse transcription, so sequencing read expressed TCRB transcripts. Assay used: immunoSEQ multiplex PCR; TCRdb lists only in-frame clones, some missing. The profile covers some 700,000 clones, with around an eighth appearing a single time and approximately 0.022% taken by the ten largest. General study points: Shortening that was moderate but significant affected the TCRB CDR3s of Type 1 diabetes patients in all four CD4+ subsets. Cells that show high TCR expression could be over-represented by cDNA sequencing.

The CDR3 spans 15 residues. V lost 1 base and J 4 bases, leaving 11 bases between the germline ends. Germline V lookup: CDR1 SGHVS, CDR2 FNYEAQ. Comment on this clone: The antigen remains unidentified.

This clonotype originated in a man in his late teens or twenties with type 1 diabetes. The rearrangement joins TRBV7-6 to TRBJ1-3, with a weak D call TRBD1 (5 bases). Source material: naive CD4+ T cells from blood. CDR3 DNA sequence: TGTGCCAGCAGCTTAGGGGCAGGGCTCGGAAACACCATATATTTT. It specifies CASSLGAGLGNTIYF.